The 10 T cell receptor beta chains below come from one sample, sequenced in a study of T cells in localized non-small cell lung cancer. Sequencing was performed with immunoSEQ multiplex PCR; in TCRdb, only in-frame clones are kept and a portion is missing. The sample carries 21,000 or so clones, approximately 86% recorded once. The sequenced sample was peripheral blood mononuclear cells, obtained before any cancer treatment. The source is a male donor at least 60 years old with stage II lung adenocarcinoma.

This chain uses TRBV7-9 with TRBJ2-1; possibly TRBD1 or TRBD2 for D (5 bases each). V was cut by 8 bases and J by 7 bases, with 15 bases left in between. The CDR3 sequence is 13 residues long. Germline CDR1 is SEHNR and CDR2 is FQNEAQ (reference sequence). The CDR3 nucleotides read TGTGCCAGCCGGGACGGAAGAAAGAATGAGCAGTTCTTC. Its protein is CASRDGRKNEQFF.

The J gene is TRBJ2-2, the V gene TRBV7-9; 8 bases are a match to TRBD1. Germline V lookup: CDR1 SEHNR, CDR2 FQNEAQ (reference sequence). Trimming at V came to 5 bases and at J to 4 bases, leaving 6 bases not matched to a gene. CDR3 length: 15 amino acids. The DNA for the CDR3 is TGTGCCAGCAGCCGGGACAGGCCCAGCACCGGGGAGCTGTTTTTT. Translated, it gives CASSRDRPSTGELFF.

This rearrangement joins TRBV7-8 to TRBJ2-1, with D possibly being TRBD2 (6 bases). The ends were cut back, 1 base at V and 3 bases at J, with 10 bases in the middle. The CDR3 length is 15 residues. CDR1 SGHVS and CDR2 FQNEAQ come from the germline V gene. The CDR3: CASSLGRGLYNEQFF. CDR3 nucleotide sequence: TGTGCCAGCAGCTTAGGGAGGGGACTCTACAATGAGCAGTTCTTC.

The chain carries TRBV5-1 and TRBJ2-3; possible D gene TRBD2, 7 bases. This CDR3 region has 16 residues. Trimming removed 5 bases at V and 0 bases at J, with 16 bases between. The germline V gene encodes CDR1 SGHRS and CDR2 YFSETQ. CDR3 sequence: CASSWRGQTSTDTQYF. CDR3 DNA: TGCGCCAGCAGTTGGCGGGGGCAGACTAGCACAGATACGCAGTATTTT.

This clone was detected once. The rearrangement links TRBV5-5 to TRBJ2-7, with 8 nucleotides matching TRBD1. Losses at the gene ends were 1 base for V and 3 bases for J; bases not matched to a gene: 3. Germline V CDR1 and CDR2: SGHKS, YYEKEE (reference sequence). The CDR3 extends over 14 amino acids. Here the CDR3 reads CASSLTDRDYEQYF. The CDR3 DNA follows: TGTGCCAGCAGCTTGACGGACAGGGACTACGAGCAGTACTTC.

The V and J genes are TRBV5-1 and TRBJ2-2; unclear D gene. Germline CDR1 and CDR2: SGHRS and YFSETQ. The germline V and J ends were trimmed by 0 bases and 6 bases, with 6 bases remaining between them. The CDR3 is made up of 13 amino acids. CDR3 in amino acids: CASSLGVSGELFF. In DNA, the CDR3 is TGCGCCAGCAGCTTGGGGGTATCCGGGGAGCTGTTTTTT.

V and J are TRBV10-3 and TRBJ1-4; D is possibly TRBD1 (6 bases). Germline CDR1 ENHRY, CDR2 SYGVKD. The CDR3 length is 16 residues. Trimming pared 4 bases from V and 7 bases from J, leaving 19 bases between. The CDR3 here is CAISGTPTGGGEKLFF. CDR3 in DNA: TGTGCCATCAGTGGGACCCCTACCGGGGGCGGTGAAAAACTGTTTTTT.

The CDR3 reads CASGTGQGKYQPQHF. The CDR3 DNA reads TGTGCCAGCGGAACGGGACAGGGTAAATATCAGCCCCAGCATTTT. The chain joins TRBV28 to TRBJ1-5, with 9 bases identical to TRBD1. CDR1 and CDR2 (germline): MDHEN, SYDVKM. The V and J ends lost 8 bases and 5 bases, in that order; junction bases with no gene match: 10. CDR3 length: 15 residues. Complete variable domain (other parts from reference TRBV28 and TRBJ1-5): DVKVTQSSRYLVKRTGEKVFLECVQDMDHENMFWYRQDPGLGLRLIYFSYDVKMKEKGDIPEGYSVSREKKERFSLILESASTNQTSMYLCASGTGQGKYQPQHFGDGTRLSIL.

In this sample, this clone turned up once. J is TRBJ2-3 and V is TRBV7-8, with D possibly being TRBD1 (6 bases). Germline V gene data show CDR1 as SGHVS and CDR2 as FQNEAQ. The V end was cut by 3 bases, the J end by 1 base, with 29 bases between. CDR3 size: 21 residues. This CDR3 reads CASSFPAQGQNKRVCTDTQYF. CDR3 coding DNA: TGTGCCAGCAGCTTCCCTGCGCAGGGGCAAAATAAGAGGGTTTGCACAGATACGCAGTATTTT.

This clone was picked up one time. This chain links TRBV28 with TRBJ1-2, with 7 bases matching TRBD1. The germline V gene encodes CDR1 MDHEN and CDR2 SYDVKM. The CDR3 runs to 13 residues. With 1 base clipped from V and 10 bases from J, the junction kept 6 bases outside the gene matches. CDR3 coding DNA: TGTGCCAGCAGTTTATTTTCAGGGGGGTTCTACACCTTC. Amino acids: CASSLFSGGFYTF.